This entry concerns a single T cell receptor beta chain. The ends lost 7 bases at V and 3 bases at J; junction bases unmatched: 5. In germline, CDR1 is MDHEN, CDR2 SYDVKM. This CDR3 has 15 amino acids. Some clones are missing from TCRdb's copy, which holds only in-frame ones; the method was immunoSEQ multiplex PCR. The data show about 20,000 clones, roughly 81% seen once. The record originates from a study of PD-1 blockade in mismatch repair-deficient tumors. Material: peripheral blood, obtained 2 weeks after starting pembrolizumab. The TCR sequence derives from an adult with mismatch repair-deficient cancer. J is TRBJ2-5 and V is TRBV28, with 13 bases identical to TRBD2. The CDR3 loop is CASNKGLAGEETQYF. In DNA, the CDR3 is TGTGCCAGCAACAAAGGACTAGCGGGGGAAGAGACCCAGTACTTC.